These 22 T cell receptor beta chains originate from one sample sequenced in a study of blood T cells in healthy people across ages. Using a J-beta primer mix together with a sample-barcoded 5' primer, a second PCR was run for about 6 to 12 cycles. MiXCR was run by TCRdb on the 5' RACE reads, yielding one entry per CDR3 protein. The table records 850,000 to 1,000,000 distinct CDR3 sequences, 40% to 60% of them present only once. Input material: blood. All receptors come from a man aged 25 to 40 in good health.

In regard to this clonotype: A much larger clone is a single base away; this may be a read error. This rearrangement joins TRBV28 to TRBJ2-5; 7 bases are shared with TRBD2. Trimming removed 7 bases from V and 3 bases from J; junction bases left unmatched: 14. Germline loops: CDR1 MDHEN, CDR2 SYDVKM. The CDR3 contains 16 residues. DNA for the CDR3: TGTGCCAGCAAAAGCTTTACTAGCGCGTCGAAAGAGACCCAGTACTTC. Translated, it gives CASKSFTSASKETQYF.

The chain joins TRBV11-2 to TRBJ2-5, with TRBD2 as a possible D gene (6 bases). This CDR3 has 15 residues. With 2 bases removed from V and 4 bases from J, the gap between germline ends came to 14 bases. The V gene's germline CDR1 is SGHAT and CDR2 FQNNGV. The CDR3 region is CASSLLSGGLETQYF. CDR3 nucleotide sequence: TGTGCCAGCAGCTTATTATCCGGGGGATTAGAGACCCAGTACTTC.

This clonotype was seen a handful of times. J is TRBJ2-7 and V is TRBV10-3, with D perhaps TRBD1 (5 bases). Germline-derived CDR1 and CDR2 are ENHRY and SYGVKD. CDR3 size: 14 residues. Trimming pared 3 bases from V and 3 bases from J, leaving 12 bases between. The CDR3 DNA is TGTGCCATCAGTGATTGGCAGGGCTTCTACGAGCAGTACTTC. This encodes CAISDWQGFYEQYF.

The CDR3 loop is CASSYGRDDSYEQYF. The CDR3 DNA is TGTGCCAGCAGTTACGGGCGGGACGACTCCTACGAGCAGTACTTC. The chain links TRBV6-6 to TRBJ2-7, with D perhaps TRBD2 (6 bases). This CDR3 has 15 amino acids. Germline-derived CDR1 and CDR2 are MNHNY and SVGAGI (reference sequence). The V end lost 2 bases, the J end lost 0 bases, and 11 bases lay between the germline ends.

This chain uses TRBV7-2 with TRBJ2-5, with 7 bases identical to TRBD2. The germline CDR1 and CDR2 sequences are SGHTA and FQGNSA. The CDR3 totals 14 residues. The ends lost 3 bases at V and 4 bases at J; junction bases unmatched: 5. CDR3 in DNA: TGTGCCAGCAGCTTCGGCGGGGGAGTAGAGACCCAGTACTTC. The encoded protein is CASSFGGGVETQYF.

The V gene is TRBV4-1, the J gene TRBJ1-2, with D possibly being TRBD1 (5 bases). CDR3 length: 15 residues. Trimming removed 0 bases from V and 8 bases from J, with 16 bases in between. The V gene's germline CDR1 is MGHRA and CDR2 YSYEKL. CDR3 sequence: CASSQDPEGARGYTF. CDR3 nucleotide sequence: TGCGCCAGCAGCCAAGATCCAGAAGGGGCGAGAGGCTACACCTTC.

V and J are TRBV27 and TRBJ1-2; D possibly corresponds to TRBD1 (6 bases). V was clipped by 8 bases and J by 4 bases, with 20 bases between them. CDR1 MNHEY and CDR2 SMNVEV come from the germline V gene (reference sequence). This CDR3 is 15 amino acids long. Here the CDR3 reads CASRLGPGELYGYTF. DNA of the CDR3: TGTGCCAGCCGGTTAGGGCCAGGGGAACTCTATGGCTACACCTTC.

The rearrangement uses TRBV6-1 and TRBJ2-1, with 9 bases fitting TRBD1. The DNA matches TRBJ2-7 better at its end, which makes the J call doubtful. The germline V gene encodes CDR1 MNHNS and CDR2 SASEGT. This CDR3 has 15 amino acids. The CDR3 DNA is TGTGCCAGCGAGGCAGGGACAGGGTCTTACAATGAGCAGTACTTC. Translating gives CASEAGTGSYNEQYF.

Concerning this clonotype: Relative to the germline gene, one junction end is altered; a read error may explain this. The chain has TRBV4-1 and TRBJ1-2; 7 bases agree with TRBD1. The CDR3 contains 15 residues. Germline V gene sequence: CDR1 MGHRA, CDR2 YSYEKL. CDR3 loop: CASSQEGTVRYDYTF. In nucleotides, the CDR3 is TGCGCCAGCAGCCAAGAGGGGACAGTCCGCTATGACTACACCTTC.

This chain links TRBV25-1 with TRBJ1-2, with 9 bases lining up with TRBD1. Germline V CDR1 and CDR2: MGHDK, SYGVNS. The CDR3 contains 15 residues. V was pared by 3 bases and J by 8 bases, with 10 bases of the junction left unmatched. The CDR3 loop is CASSDGTGSPRGYTF. DNA for the CDR3: TGTGCCAGCAGTGACGGGACAGGGAGTCCTCGGGGCTACACCTTC.

This clonotype is a singleton in its sample. This chain links TRBV30 with TRBJ2-5; D ambiguous. Trimming removed 1 base from V and 7 bases from J, with 13 bases in between. Germline lookup yields CDR1 GTSNPN and CDR2 SVGIG (reference sequence). This CDR3 is 13 amino acids long. CDR3 in amino acids: CAWSELNLGTQYF. CDR3 in DNA: TGTGCCTGGAGTGAATTAAATCTGGGGACCCAGTACTTC.

A few counts support this clonotype. Its ends do not fully match the called genes, so a read error is possible. V is TRBV3-1 and J is TRBJ2-5; D gene uncertain. The CDR3 is made up of 14 amino acids. The germline gives CDR1 LGHDT, CDR2 YNNKEL (reference sequence). The CDR3 bases are TGTGCCAGCAGCCAAGTCGCAGGCCAAGGGACCCAGTACTTC. Translating it yields CASSQVAGQGTQYF.

This clonotype was seen a handful of times. V and J are TRBV20-1 and TRBJ2-1; D perhaps matches TRBD2 (7 bases). Germline assignment: CDR1 DFQATT and CDR2 SNEGSKA (reference sequence). V was shortened by 8 bases and J by 9 bases, with 17 bases between the two germline ends. CDR3 length: 12 residues. As DNA, the CDR3 is TGCAGTCCCAAAGGGGGGGCTAGTGAGCAGTTCTTC. It specifies CSPKGGASEQFF.

With respect to this clonotype: It may be a read error: a sequence one base away is much more abundant. This sequence joins TRBV7-9 and TRBJ2-1, with 11 bases matching TRBD2. Judging by the DNA end, TRBJ2-7 fits better; the J call may be wrong. This CDR3 is 16 amino acids long. Germline V gene data show CDR1 as SEHNR and CDR2 as FQNEAQ (reference sequence). CDR3: CASSLSTSGAYNEQYF. CDR3 DNA: TGTGCCAGCAGCTTATCGACTAGCGGGGCTTACAATGAGCAGTACTTC.

This clonotype was seen more than once but under ten times. This sequence joins TRBV20-1 and TRBJ2-7, with 8 nucleotides matching TRBD2. Germline assignment: CDR1 DFQATT and CDR2 SNEGSKA (reference sequence). V lost 6 bases and J lost 7; bases outside the gene matches: 11. The CDR3 sequence is 13 residues long. CDR3 in DNA: TGCAGTGCGGACGGGGGGGCGTACAATGAGCAGTACTTC. This encodes CSADGGAYNEQYF.

This clonotype was counted only a few times. The chain has TRBV11-2 and TRBJ2-7; D is undetermined. Germline loops: CDR1 SGHAT, CDR2 FQNNGV. Trimming took off 2 bases at V and 2 bases at J, with 7 bases between the two ends. The CDR3 has 13 residues. In DNA, the CDR3 is TGTGCCAGCAGCTTAACGTCAACCTACGAGCAGTACTTC. Amino acid sequence: CASSLTSTYEQYF.

The sample holds a few counts of this clonotype. The V call is TRBV29-1, the J call TRBJ1-1; D is possibly TRBD1 (5 bases). Trimming took 8 bases from V and 4 from J, leaving 20 bases between them. Germline CDR1 is SQVTM and CDR2 is ANQGSEA. CDR3 size: 14 residues. The CDR3 DNA sequence: TGCAGCTCAGGGTCTGTAGGACAAATCACTGAAGCTTTCTTT. Its translation: CSSGSVGQITEAFF.

In regard to this clonotype: One junction end does not reproduce the germline sequence, and a read error may be involved. The chain carries TRBV5-1 and TRBJ1-1, with D unresolved. Germline-derived CDR1 and CDR2 are SGHRS and YFSETQ. The CDR3 runs 13 residues. The CDR3 here is CAGSRGANTEAFF. The CDR3 DNA follows: TGCGCCGGCAGCCGCGGAGCGAACACTGAAGCTTTCTTT.

This clonotype appeared many times. The chain uses TRBV3-1 and TRBJ2-7, with D possibly TRBD1 on 6 matching bases. The CDR3 consists of 16 residues. CDR1 LGHDT and CDR2 YNNKEL come from the germline V gene (reference sequence). V lost 6 bases to trimming and J lost 2 bases, with 20 bases between them. CDR3 nucleotides: TGTGCCAGCAGTCCCAACAGGGCCGGGTACCCCTACGAGCAGTACTTC. As protein: CASSPNRAGYPYEQYF.

There are a few counts of this clonotype. The gene calls are TRBV11-2 and TRBJ2-3, with D perhaps matching TRBD1 or TRBD2 (6 bases each). Per germline, CDR1 SGHAT and CDR2 FQNNGV. V was pared by 5 bases and J by 2 bases, with 17 bases between. The CDR3 extends over 16 amino acids. The CDR3 region is CASSPLKGGYTDTQYF. The CDR3 bases are TGTGCCAGCAGCCCCCTTAAGGGGGGCTACACAGATACGCAGTATTTT.

The V and J genes are TRBV4-2 and TRBJ2-3, with a tentative D call TRBD2 (5 bases). The germline V and J ends were trimmed by 3 bases and 0 bases, with 10 bases remaining between them. This CDR3 is built from 15 residues. The germline V gene has CDR1 LGHNA and CDR2 YNFKEQ. This CDR3 reads CASSHDGGSTDTQYF. CDR3 DNA: TGTGCCAGCAGCCACGATGGAGGTAGCACAGATACGCAGTATTTT.

This clonotype was detected a few times. The genes are TRBV2 and TRBJ1-5; TRBD1 agrees at 8 bases. The germline V gene has CDR1 SNHLY and CDR2 FYNNEI. The J segment lost 0 bases and the V segment lost 6 bases, leaving 1 base of the junction unmatched. This CDR3 comprises 14 residues. Here the CDR3 reads CASRDRVSNQPQHF. Here the CDR3 DNA reads TGTGCCAGCAGGGACAGGGTTAGCAATCAGCCCCAGCATTTT.